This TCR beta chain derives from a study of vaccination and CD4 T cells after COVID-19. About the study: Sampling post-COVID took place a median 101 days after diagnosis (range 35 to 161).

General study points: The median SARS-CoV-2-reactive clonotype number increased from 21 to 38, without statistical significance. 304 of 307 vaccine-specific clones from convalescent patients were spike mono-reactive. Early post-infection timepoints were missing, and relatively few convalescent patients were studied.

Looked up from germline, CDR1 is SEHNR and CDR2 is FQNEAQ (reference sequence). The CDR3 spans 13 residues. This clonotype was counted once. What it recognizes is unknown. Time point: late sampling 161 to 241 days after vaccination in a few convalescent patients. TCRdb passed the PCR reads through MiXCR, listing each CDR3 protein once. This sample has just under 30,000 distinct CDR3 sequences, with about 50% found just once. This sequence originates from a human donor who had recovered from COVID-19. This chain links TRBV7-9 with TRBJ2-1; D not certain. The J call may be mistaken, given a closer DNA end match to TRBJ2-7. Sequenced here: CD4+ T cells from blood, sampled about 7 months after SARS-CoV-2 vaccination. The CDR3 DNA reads TGTGCCAGCAGCTTATTGGCAGACTACGAGCAGTACTTC. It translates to CASSLLADYEQYF.